The table lists the clone carrying this T cell receptor beta chain with many counts. Its antigen is not identified. The data were taken from a study of blood T cells in healthy people across ages. General observations from the study: Per million T cells, TCR beta diversity dropped roughly linearly as age increased.

The CDR3 is made up of 12 amino acids. V was trimmed by 11 bases and J by 5 bases, leaving 13 bases between them. The use of a sample-barcoded 5' primer and a J-beta primer mix characterized a second PCR of roughly 6 to 11 cycles. Researchers report that each sample yielded at least 2.5 million CDR3-containing paired-end reads. TCRdb redid the calling of the 5' RACE reads with MiXCR, one entry per CDR3 protein. This sample yields fewer than 750,000 distinct CDR3 sequences, of which 40% to 65% are seen a single time; about 13% belongs to the top ten. Russia was home to the donors, healthy Caucasian individuals aged about 6 to 90.

This receptor was taken from a woman of 80 years or more in good health. This rearrangement joins TRBV12-3 or TRBV12-4 to TRBJ2-1; D ambiguous. The sample comprised blood. CDR3 in DNA: TGTGCCGTTCGCCGCCGAAACAATGAGCAGTTCTTC. It specifies CAVRRRNNEQFF.